A single sample is the source of the 10 T cell receptor beta chains below, sequenced in a study of T cell responses to AZD1222 COVID-19 vaccine. The repertoire was sequenced with immunoSEQ multiplex PCR; TCRdb's copy has only in-frame clones and lacks some. The sample holds some 81,000 clones, about 89% seen once. The sequencing here drew on peripheral blood, taken 28 days after the second AZD1222 dose. These TCRs come from an adult who received the AZD1222 COVID-19 vaccine.

The chain carries TRBV6-5 and TRBJ1-5; 7 bases fit TRBD1. Per the germline V gene, CDR1 is MNHEY and CDR2 is SVGAGI. The CDR3 runs to 14 residues. The ends lost 6 bases at V and 3 bases at J; junction bases unmatched: 5. CDR3 loop: CASRTGQLNQPQHF. The CDR3 DNA follows: TGTGCCAGCAGAACGGGACAGCTCAATCAGCCCCAGCATTTT.

The J gene is TRBJ1-4, the V gene TRBV2, with a possible D match to TRBD1 (6 bases). Germline loops: CDR1 SNHLY, CDR2 FYNNEI. This CDR3 region has 15 residues. Trimming took 7 bases from V and 0 from J, leaving 12 bases between them. In DNA, the CDR3 is TGTGCCAGCACCGGACAGACTGCAACTAATGAAAAACTGTTTTTT. Protein: CASTGQTATNEKLFF.

CDR3 DNA: TGTGCCAGCAGCCATATTCTAGCGGGGGCGTACAATGAGCAGTTCTTC. Amino acid sequence: CASSHILAGAYNEQFF. V is TRBV16 and J is TRBJ2-1; 10 nucleotides align to TRBD2. There are 16 residues in the CDR3. Losses at the gene ends were 3 bases for V and 4 bases for J; bases not matched to a gene: 6. Germline V gene data show CDR1 as KGHSY and CDR2 as FQNENV.

The V gene is TRBV12-5, the J gene TRBJ2-4; D perhaps matches TRBD2 (6 bases). Germline V gives CDR1 LGHNT, CDR2 FRNRAP. Trimming took 3 bases from V and 4 from J, leaving 7 bases between them. This CDR3 has 13 residues. The CDR3 region is CASGLSGKNIQYF. The CDR3 DNA is TGTGCTAGTGGTTTAAGCGGGAAAAACATTCAGTACTTC.

V gene TRBV2 combines with J gene TRBJ1-4; tentatively, D is TRBD1 (6 bases). CDR3 size: 14 residues. V was pared by 8 bases and J by 7 bases, with 17 bases between. CDR1 and CDR2 (germline): SNHLY, FYNNEI. The chain's CDR3 is CASQRIQGGEKLFF. CDR3 bases: TGTGCCAGCCAGCGAATACAGGGTGGTGAAAAACTGTTTTTT.

The V call is TRBV24-1, the J call TRBJ1-5, with D possibly being TRBD1 (5 bases). The CDR3 consists of 18 residues. Germline loops: CDR1 KGHDR, CDR2 SFDVKD. Trimming took 4 bases from V and 0 from J, leaving 18 bases between them. The CDR3 is CATSDPPRDRDSNQPQHF. The CDR3 DNA is TGTGCCACCAGTGACCCCCCCCGGGACCGAGATAGCAATCAGCCCCAGCATTTT.

The J gene is TRBJ1-2, the V gene TRBV30; TRBD1 aligns across 7 bases. Germline CDR1 GTSNPN, CDR2 SVGIG (reference sequence). Unmatched junction bases numbered 15, after V lost 5 bases and J lost 3 bases. The CDR3 length is 16 residues. As DNA, the CDR3 is TGTGCCTGGGCCCAACAGGGGACAGTTCAGCACTATGGCTACACCTTC. It is translated as CAWAQQGTVQHYGYTF.

The V gene is TRBV10-1, the J gene TRBJ2-1, with D perhaps matching TRBD1 (6 bases). Germline V gene sequence: CDR1 WNHNN, CDR2 SYGVQD (reference sequence). This CDR3 spans 15 amino acids. Trimming left V 5 bases short and J 3 bases short, with 14 bases between. CDR3 bases: TGCGCCAGCAGTACAGGGAATGCTGGCTACAATGAGCAGTTCTTC. Encoded protein: CASSTGNAGYNEQFF.

The chain couples TRBV6-5 to TRBJ2-2; 7 positions match TRBD1. The CDR3 has 15 residues. Germline CDR1 reads MNHEY; CDR2 reads SVGAGI. Trimming cost V 7 bases and J 3 bases; bases outside gene matches: 8. Here the CDR3 reads CASTVRQGHTGELFF. CDR3 sequence (DNA): TGTGCCAGCACAGTACGACAGGGACACACCGGGGAGCTGTTTTTT.

This chain uses TRBV7-6 with TRBJ1-1; D not certain. Trimming took 4 bases from V and 4 from J, leaving 10 bases between them. CDR3 length: 13 residues. Germline CDR1 is SGHVS and CDR2 is FNYEAQ. This CDR3 is CASSSPTATEAFF. CDR3 coding DNA: TGTGCCAGCAGCTCCCCCACCGCCACTGAAGCTTTCTTT.